One and the same sample provided the 12 T cell receptor beta chains below, sequenced in a study of cytomegalovirus exposure and HLA in healthy donors. PCR used 60 Vbeta primers and 13 Jbeta primers. The repertoire was sequenced with immunoSEQ multiplex PCR; TCRdb's copy has only in-frame clones and lacks some. Among tens of thousands of clones, about 78% were seen once, and the ten largest hold less than 9.5%. Sequenced input: PBMCs. The receptor set was obtained from a woman aged 40 to 50 in good health and CMV-seropositive.

This clone has only one observation. The chain has TRBV18 and TRBJ2-3; tentative D call: TRBD1 (6 bases). Per the germline V gene, CDR1 is KGHSH and CDR2 is LQKENI. This CDR3 has 18 amino acids. Deletions cut 6 bases from V and 5 bases from J, with 27 bases between. In DNA form, the CDR3 reads TGTGCCAGCTCGGACCCAGGGGCCTTACCTGACCCCAAAGATACGCAGTATTTT. This translates into CASSDPGALPDPKDTQYF.

This chain links TRBV5-1 with TRBJ1-2; 10 bases map to TRBD1. Unmatched junction bases numbered 1, after V lost 6 bases and J lost 2 bases. The CDR3 is made up of 13 amino acids. Germline V gene lookup returns CDR1 SGHRS and CDR2 YFSETQ. This chain's CDR3 is CASTGQGNYGYTF. The DNA for the CDR3 is TGCGCCAGCACGGGACAGGGGAACTATGGCTACACCTTC.

CDR3 nucleotides: TGCGCCAGCAGCTGGGACTCCGGGGGAAGGACCGGGGAGCTGTTTTTT. Translation gives CASSWDSGGRTGELFF. The chain links TRBV5-1 to TRBJ2-2, with D possibly matching TRBD2 (6 bases). V lost 3 bases to trimming and J lost 5 bases, with 17 bases between them. Germline CDR1 SGHRS, CDR2 YFSETQ. The CDR3 has 16 residues.

This sequence joins TRBV7-2 and TRBJ1-2; 10 bases agree with TRBD1. This CDR3 region has 14 residues. The germline gives CDR1 SGHTA, CDR2 FQGNSA. J lost 8 bases, V lost 3 bases, and 6 bases had no gene match. The CDR3 here is CASSFGQGVGGYTF. CDR3 DNA: TGTGCCAGCAGCTTCGGACAGGGGGTAGGAGGCTACACCTTC.

This rearrangement joins TRBV30 to TRBJ1-5; a possible D gene is TRBD1 (6 bases). Germline V lookup: CDR1 GTSNPN, CDR2 SVGIG (reference sequence). CDR3 length: 13 amino acids. The V gene lost 2 bases and the J gene lost 5 bases, with 10 bases spanning the gap. This CDR3 reads CAWSTGRHQPQHF. DNA for the CDR3: TGTGCCTGGAGTACAGGGCGTCATCAGCCCCAGCATTTT.

The chain recombines TRBV19 with TRBJ1-5; TRBD1 matches 10 bases. The CDR3 spans 14 residues. The germline gives CDR1 LNHDA, CDR2 SQIVND (reference sequence). V trimming: 6 bases; J trimming: 5 bases; junction bases outside the gene matches: 4. The CDR3 region is CASRYGTGDQPQHF. CDR3 sequence (DNA): TGTGCCAGTAGATACGGGACAGGGGATCAGCCCCAGCATTTT.

J is TRBJ2-7 and V is TRBV27, with D possibly TRBD1 on 5 matching bases. CDR1 is MNHEY and CDR2 is SMNVEV in the germline V gene (reference sequence). V was pared by 1 base and J by 3 bases, with 13 bases between. The CDR3 totals 15 residues. CDR3 in amino acids: CASSLYAAGNYEQYF. CDR3 in DNA: TGTGCCAGCAGTTTATACGCGGCAGGGAACTACGAGCAGTACTTC.

This chain uses TRBV7-2 with TRBJ1-1; D is unresolved. The V gene's germline CDR1 is SGHTA and CDR2 FQGNSA. Between the trimmed V and J ends, which lost 1 base and 0 bases, there was a span of 9 bases. The length of the CDR3 is 15 residues. CDR3 loop: CASSLDPGMNTEAFF. The DNA for the CDR3 is TGTGCCAGCAGCTTAGATCCGGGGATGAACACTGAAGCTTTCTTT.

This rearrangement joins TRBV7-9 to TRBJ2-1; TRBD2 agrees at 10 bases. The CDR3 totals 19 residues. Trimming removed 4 bases from V and 0 bases from J; junction bases left unmatched: 12. Germline loops: CDR1 SEHNR, CDR2 FQNEAQ (reference sequence). CDR3 sequence (DNA): TGTGCCAGCAGCTCCCCGGGGCTAGCGGGGGAGAGCTCCTACAATGAGCAGTTCTTC. This encodes CASSSPGLAGESSYNEQFF.

This clone was counted a few times. The chain carries TRBV10-3 and TRBJ1-5; D call uncertain. The CDR3 consists of 16 residues. The V gene's germline CDR1 is ENHRY and CDR2 SYGVKD. Trimming left V 2 bases short and J 2 bases short, with 13 bases between. Here the CDR3 DNA reads TGTGCCATCAGTGAGACGGAATTCGAGGGCAATCAGCCCCAGCATTTT. As protein: CAISETEFEGNQPQHF.

This clone appeared once. The CDR3 nucleotides read TGTGCCACCACAGGGCTGCTGAACACTGAAGCTTTCTTT. Amino acids: CATTGLLNTEAFF. V gene TRBV28 combines with J gene TRBJ1-1, with D possibly TRBD1 on 6 matching bases. This CDR3 region has 13 residues. Germline values: CDR1 MDHEN, CDR2 SYDVKM. The V end lost 10 bases, the J end lost 0 bases, and 12 bases lay between the germline ends. Variable domain in full (rest from reference TRBV28 and TRBJ1-1): DVKVTQSSRYLVKRTGEKVFLECVQDMDHENMFWYRQDPGLGLRLIYFSYDVKMKEKGDIPEGYSVSREKKERFSLILESASTNQTSMYLCATTGLLNTEAFFGQGTRLTVV.

This chain connects TRBV19 to TRBJ1-6; maybe TRBD1 (5 bases). There are 13 residues in the CDR3. The V gene's germline CDR1 is LNHDA and CDR2 SQIVND (reference sequence). Between the trimmed V and J ends, which lost 9 bases and 7 bases, there was a span of 13 bases. The CDR3, as DNA: TGTGCCAGCGCAGGGTTAAGGAATTCACCCCTCCACTTT. Amino acid sequence: CASAGLRNSPLHF.